The clone carrying this T cell receptor beta chain was found once. This entry comes from a study of shared clonotypes between healthy human individuals. CDR3 length: 17 residues. The V gene end was trimmed by 4 bases and the J gene end by 6 bases; junction bases not matched to a gene: 10. The germline V gene encodes CDR1 LGHNA and CDR2 YNFKEQ. Clones were read by immunoSEQ multiplex PCR, and TCRdb kept only the in-frame ones, dropping some. The sample holds roughly 640,000 clones, 74% seen once. The sequenced sample was memory CD4+ T cells sorted from blood. The subset here: CD45RA-negative fraction. This TCR was sampled from a woman aged 30 to 39 in good health. This chain connects TRBV4-2 to TRBJ2-1; 12 bases are shared with TRBD2. The CDR3 nucleotides are TGTGCCAGCAGCCCCCGCCCGACTAGCGGGAGACGCAATGAGCAGTTCTTC. Amino acid sequence: CASSPRPTSGRRNEQFF.